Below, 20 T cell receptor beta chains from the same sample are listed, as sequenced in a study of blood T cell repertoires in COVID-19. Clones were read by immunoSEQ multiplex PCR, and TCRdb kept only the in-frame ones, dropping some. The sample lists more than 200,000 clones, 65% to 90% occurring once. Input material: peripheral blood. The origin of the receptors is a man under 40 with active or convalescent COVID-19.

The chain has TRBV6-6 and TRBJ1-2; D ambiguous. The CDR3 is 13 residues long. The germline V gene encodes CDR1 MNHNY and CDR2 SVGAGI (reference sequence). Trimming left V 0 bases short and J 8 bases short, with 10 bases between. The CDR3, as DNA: TGTGCCAGCAGTTACTCGACTGGCGGGGGCTACACCTTC. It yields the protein CASSYSTGGGYTF.

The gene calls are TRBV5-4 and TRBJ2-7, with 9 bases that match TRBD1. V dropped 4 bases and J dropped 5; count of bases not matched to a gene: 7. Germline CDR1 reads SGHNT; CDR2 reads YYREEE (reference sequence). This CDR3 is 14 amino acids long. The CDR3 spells CASSRGTGLNEQYF. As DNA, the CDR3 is TGTGCCAGCAGCCGGGGGACAGGGCTCAACGAGCAGTACTTC.

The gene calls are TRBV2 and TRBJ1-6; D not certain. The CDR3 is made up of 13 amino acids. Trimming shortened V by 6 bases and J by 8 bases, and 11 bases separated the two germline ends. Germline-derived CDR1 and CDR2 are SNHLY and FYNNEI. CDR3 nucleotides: TGTGCCAGCAGATCCCGGGAGGATTCACCCCTCCACTTT. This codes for CASRSREDSPLHF.

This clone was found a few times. The CDR3 bases are TGTGCCAGCAGCTTCTCCCAGTCTGGCTACACCTTC. It is translated as CASSFSQSGYTF. The chain employs TRBV7-2 and TRBJ1-2; D not certain. Trimming took 3 bases from V and 7 from J, leaving 9 bases between them. The CDR3 is 12 residues long. Germline V gene lookup returns CDR1 SGHTA and CDR2 FQGNSA. Full variable domain (missing parts from reference TRBV7-2 and TRBJ1-2): GAGVSQSPSNKVTEKGKDVELRCDPISGHTALYWYRQSLGQGLEFLIYFQGNSAPDKSGLPSDRFSAERTGGSVSTLTIQRTQQEDSAVYLCASSFSQSGYTFGSGTRLTVV.

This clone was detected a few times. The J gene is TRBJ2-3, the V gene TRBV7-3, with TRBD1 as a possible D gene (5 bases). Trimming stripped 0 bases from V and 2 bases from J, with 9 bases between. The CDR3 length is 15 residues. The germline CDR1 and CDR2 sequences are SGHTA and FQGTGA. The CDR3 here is CASSLTGVNTDTQYF. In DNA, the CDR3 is TGTGCCAGCAGCTTAACAGGGGTGAACACAGATACGCAGTATTTT.

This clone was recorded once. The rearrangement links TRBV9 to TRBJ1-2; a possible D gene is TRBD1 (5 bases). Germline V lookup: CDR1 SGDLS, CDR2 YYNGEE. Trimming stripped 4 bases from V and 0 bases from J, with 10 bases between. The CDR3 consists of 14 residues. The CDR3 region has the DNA TGTGCCAGCAGCACAACAGGCGCTAACTATGGCTACACCTTC. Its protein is CASSTTGANYGYTF.

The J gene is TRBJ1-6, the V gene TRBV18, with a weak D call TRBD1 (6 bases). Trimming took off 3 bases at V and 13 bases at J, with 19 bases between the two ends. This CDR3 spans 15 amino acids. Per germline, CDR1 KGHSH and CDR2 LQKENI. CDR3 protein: CASSPGIPGVDPLHF. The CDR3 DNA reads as TGTGCCAGCTCACCGGGAATTCCAGGGGTTGATCCCCTCCACTTT.

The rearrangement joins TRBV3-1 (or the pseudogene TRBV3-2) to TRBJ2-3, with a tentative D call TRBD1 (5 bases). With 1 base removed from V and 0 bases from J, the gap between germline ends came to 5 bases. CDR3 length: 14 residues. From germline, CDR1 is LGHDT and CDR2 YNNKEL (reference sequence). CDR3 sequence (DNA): TGTGCCAGCAGCCAAGGGGGCAGCACAGATACGCAGTATTTT. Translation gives CASSQGGSTDTQYF.

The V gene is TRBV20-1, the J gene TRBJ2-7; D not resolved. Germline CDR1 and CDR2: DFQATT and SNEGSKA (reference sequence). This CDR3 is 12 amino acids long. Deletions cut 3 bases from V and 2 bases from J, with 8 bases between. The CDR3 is CSASGSAYEQYF. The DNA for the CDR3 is TGCAGTGCTAGTGGGTCGGCCTACGAGCAGTACTTC.

The CDR3 bases are TGCGCCAGCAGCCTACAGACGTCTAATAATGAAAAACTGTTTTTT. It yields the protein CASSLQTSNNEKLFF. The chain joins TRBV4-1 to TRBJ1-4, with D hard to call. Between the trimmed V and J ends, which lost 4 bases and 4 bases, there was a span of 13 bases. Germline V gene lookup returns CDR1 MGHRA and CDR2 YSYEKL. This CDR3 contains 15 residues.

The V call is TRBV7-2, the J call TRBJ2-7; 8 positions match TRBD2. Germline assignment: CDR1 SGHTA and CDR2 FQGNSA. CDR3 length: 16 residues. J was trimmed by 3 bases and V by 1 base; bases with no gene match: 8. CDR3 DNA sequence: TGTGCCAGCAGCTTAGGGGGGTCAGCGGGGGACTACGAGCAGTACTTC. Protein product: CASSLGGSAGDYEQYF.

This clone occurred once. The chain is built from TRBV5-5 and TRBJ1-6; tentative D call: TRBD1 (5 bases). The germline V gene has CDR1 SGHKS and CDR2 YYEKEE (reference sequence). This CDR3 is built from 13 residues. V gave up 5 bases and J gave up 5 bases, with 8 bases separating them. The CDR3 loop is CASSQGNNSPLHF. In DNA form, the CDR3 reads TGTGCCAGCAGTCAGGGAAATAATTCACCCCTCCACTTT.

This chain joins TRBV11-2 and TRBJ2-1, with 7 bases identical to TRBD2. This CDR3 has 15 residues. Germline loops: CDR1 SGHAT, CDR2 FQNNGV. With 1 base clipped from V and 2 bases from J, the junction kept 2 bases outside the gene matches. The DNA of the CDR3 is TGTGCCAGCAGCTTAGTGGCGGGGGCCTACAATGAGCAGTTCTTC. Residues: CASSLVAGAYNEQFF.

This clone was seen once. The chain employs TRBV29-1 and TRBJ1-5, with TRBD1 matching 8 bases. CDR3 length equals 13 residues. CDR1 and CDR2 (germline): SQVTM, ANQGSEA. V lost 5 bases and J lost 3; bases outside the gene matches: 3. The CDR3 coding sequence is TGCAGCGTTCAACAGGGGGTCAATCAGCCCCAGCATTTT. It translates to CSVQQGVNQPQHF. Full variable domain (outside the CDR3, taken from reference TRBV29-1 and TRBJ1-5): SAVISQKPSRDICQRGTSLTIQCQVDSQVTMMFWYRQQPGQSLTLIATANQGSEATYESGFVIDKFPISRPNLTFSTLTVSNMSPEDSSIYLCSVQQGVNQPQHFGDGTRLSIL.

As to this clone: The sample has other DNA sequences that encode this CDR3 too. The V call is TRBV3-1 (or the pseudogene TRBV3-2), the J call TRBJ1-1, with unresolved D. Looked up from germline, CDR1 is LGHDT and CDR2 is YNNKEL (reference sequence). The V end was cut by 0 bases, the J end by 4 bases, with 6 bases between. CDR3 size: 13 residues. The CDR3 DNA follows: TGTGCCAGCAGCCAAGACTCGGGCACTGAAGCTTTCTTT. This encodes CASSQDSGTEAFF.

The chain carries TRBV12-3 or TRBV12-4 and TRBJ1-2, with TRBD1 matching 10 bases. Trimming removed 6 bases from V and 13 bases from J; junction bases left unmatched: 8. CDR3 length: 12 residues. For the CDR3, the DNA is TGTGCCAGCAGAACCCGACAGGGGGCCAGCACCTTC. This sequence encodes CASRTRQGASTF.

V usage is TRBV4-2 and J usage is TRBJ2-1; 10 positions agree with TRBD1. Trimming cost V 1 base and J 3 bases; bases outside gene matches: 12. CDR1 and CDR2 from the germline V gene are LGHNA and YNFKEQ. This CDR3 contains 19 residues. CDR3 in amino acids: CASSQVREHRDRGYNEQFF. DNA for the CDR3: TGTGCCAGCAGCCAAGTCAGAGAGCACCGGGACAGGGGCTACAATGAGCAGTTCTTC.

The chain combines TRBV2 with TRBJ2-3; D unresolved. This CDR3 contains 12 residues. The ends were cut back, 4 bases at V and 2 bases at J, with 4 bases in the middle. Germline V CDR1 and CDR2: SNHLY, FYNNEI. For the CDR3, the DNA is TGTGCCAGCAGTGCCATCACAGATACGCAGTATTTT. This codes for CASSAITDTQYF.

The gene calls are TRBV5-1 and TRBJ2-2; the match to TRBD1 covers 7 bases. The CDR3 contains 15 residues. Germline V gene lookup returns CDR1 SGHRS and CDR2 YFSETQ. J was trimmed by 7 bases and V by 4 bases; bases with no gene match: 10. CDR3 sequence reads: CASSERQGGFGELFF. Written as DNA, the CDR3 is TGCGCCAGCAGCGAACGACAGGGTGGTTTCGGGGAGCTGTTTTTT.

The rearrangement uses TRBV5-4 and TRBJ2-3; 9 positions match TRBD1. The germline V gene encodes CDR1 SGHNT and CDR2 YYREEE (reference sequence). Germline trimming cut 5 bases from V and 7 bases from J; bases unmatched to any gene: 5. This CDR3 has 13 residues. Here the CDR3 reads CASRDRGLNTQYF. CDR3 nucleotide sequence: TGTGCCAGCAGGGACAGGGGTCTTAATACGCAGTATTTT.